This T cell receptor beta chain comes out of a study of blood T cell repertoires in COVID-19. Background on the study: Samples representing acute and convalescent COVID-19 were sourced from the United States, Italy and Spain.

The data were produced by immunoSEQ multiplex PCR, yet TCRdb's version contains in-frame clones alone and is incomplete. The data show around 55,000 clones, with 90% seen just once and about 6% held by the top ten. The germline gives CDR1 SGHTS, CDR2 YDEGEE. The CDR3 has 14 residues. V gave up 4 bases and J gave up 1 base, with 11 bases separating them. Sequencing was done on a sample of peripheral blood. The gene calls are TRBV5-8 and TRBJ2-5; D remains unclear. The sequence was collected from a man aged 35-49 years with acute or convalescent COVID-19. CDR3 in DNA: TGTGCCAGCAGCGCGCTTGGTACCCAAGAGACCCAGTACTTC. Amino acids: CASSALGTQETQYF.